This passage covers 27 T cell receptor beta chains from one sample sequenced in a study of blood T cell repertoires in COVID-19. Assay: immunoSEQ multiplex PCR; the TCRdb copy retains only in-frame clones and omits some. The data show a few hundred thousand clones, more than 80% seen once. Sequenced: peripheral blood. The receptor set was obtained from a young man who had recovered from COVID-19.

The chain uses TRBV11-2 and TRBJ2-2; 8 nucleotides align to TRBD2. With V trimmed by 3 bases and J by 3 bases, 3 bases remained unmatched. CDR3 length equals 15 residues. The V gene's germline CDR1 is SGHAT and CDR2 FQNNGV. Here the CDR3 reads CASSLRGADTGELFF. The DNA for the CDR3 is TGTGCCAGCAGCTTGCGGGGGGCCGACACCGGGGAGCTGTTTTTT.

This clone was detected once. This chain uses TRBV6-2 or TRBV6-3 with TRBJ1-1, with a possible D match to TRBD1 (5 bases). V lost 4 bases and J 2 bases, leaving 14 bases between the germline ends. This CDR3 region has 15 residues. Germline assignment: CDR1 MNHEY and CDR2 SVGEGT. The CDR3 region is CASSLSGKVNTEAFF. Written as DNA, the CDR3 is TGTGCCAGCAGTTTATCAGGGAAAGTTAACACTGAAGCTTTCTTT.

This chain connects TRBV18 to TRBJ1-2, with 7 bases aligning to TRBD1. J was trimmed by 8 bases and V by 2 bases; bases with no gene match: 11. From germline, CDR1 is KGHSH and CDR2 LQKENI. CDR3 length equals 15 residues. The CDR3 here is CASSPFEEQGHGYTF. The CDR3 DNA reads as TGTGCCAGCTCACCATTTGAGGAACAGGGGCACGGCTACACCTTC.

The rearrangement links TRBV4-2 to TRBJ1-5, with D possibly being TRBD1 (6 bases). The CDR3 length is 15 residues. The V end lost 0 bases, the J end lost 3 bases, and 9 bases lay between the germline ends. Germline V lookup: CDR1 LGHNA, CDR2 YNFKEQ. The CDR3 DNA reads TGTGCCAGCAGCCAAGAGGACAGCTCCAATCAGCCCCAGCATTTT. Translation gives CASSQEDSSNQPQHF.

V and J are TRBV19 and TRBJ2-7, with 9 bases aligning to TRBD1. CDR1 and CDR2 from the germline V gene are LNHDA and SQIVND (reference sequence). CDR3 length: 14 residues. Losses at the gene ends were 3 bases for V and 1 base for J; bases not matched to a gene: 1. The CDR3 loop reads CASSMGTGSYEQYF. Written as DNA, the CDR3 is TGTGCCAGTAGTATGGGGACAGGGTCCTACGAGCAGTACTTC.

J is TRBJ1-2 and V is TRBV19; D gene unclear. Germline CDR1 LNHDA, CDR2 SQIVND (reference sequence). The CDR3 extends over 12 amino acids. V dropped 7 bases and J dropped 7 bases, with 13 bases sitting between them. CDR3 nucleotide sequence: TGTGCCAGTACTAACTGGGCTGTTGGCTACACCTTC. It encodes CASTNWAVGYTF.

The V and J genes are TRBV5-1 and TRBJ1-3, with 7 nucleotides matching TRBD1. CDR3 length equals 16 residues. CDR1 and CDR2 (germline): SGHRS, YFSETQ. V gave up 4 bases and J gave up 0 bases; unmatched junction bases: 7. The CDR3 sequence: CASSPGQLISGNTIYF. The DNA for the CDR3 is TGCGCCAGCAGCCCGGGACAGCTAATCTCTGGAAACACCATATATTTT.

This clone was recorded a few times. The chain links TRBV18 to TRBJ2-7; D unclear. Germline CDR1 and CDR2: KGHSH and LQKENI. There are 13 residues in the CDR3. V was shortened by 2 bases and J by 0 bases, with 5 bases between the two germline ends. CDR3 protein: CASSPDNSYEQYF. The CDR3, as DNA: TGTGCCAGCTCACCAGACAACTCCTACGAGCAGTACTTC.

The genes are TRBV10-3 and TRBJ1-4, with 10 bases fitting TRBD1. CDR3 size: 14 residues. V shed 11 bases and J 12 bases; nucleotides not matched to a gene: 15. Germline V gene data show CDR1 as ENHRY and CDR2 as SYGVKD. The CDR3: CASQTGTGAAELFF. CDR3 sequence (DNA): TGTGCCTCCCAAACCGGGACAGGGGCCGCCGAACTGTTTTTT.

The rearrangement uses TRBV6-5 and TRBJ1-4, with 7 bases identical to TRBD1. Germline CDR1 is MNHEY and CDR2 is SVGAGI. CDR3 length: 15 amino acids. The V and J ends lost 0 bases and 8 bases, in that order; junction bases with no gene match: 6. This chain's CDR3 is CASSYSRQGSEKLFF. CDR3 sequence (DNA): TGTGCCAGCAGTTACTCGAGACAGGGAAGCGAAAAACTGTTTTTT.

The rearrangement uses TRBV11-2 and TRBJ2-7, with TRBD2 identical over 8 bases. The CDR3 is made up of 17 amino acids. Germline V gene data show CDR1 as SGHAT and CDR2 as FQNNGV. V shed 0 bases and J 4 bases; nucleotides not matched to a gene: 11. The CDR3 loop is CASSLDSKVAGSYEQYF. CDR3 bases: TGTGCCAGCAGCTTAGATTCAAAAGTAGCGGGGTCTTACGAGCAGTACTTC.

The rearrangement uses TRBV9 and TRBJ1-3, with D possibly being TRBD1 (5 bases). This CDR3 comprises 15 residues. Germline CDR1 and CDR2: SGDLS and YYNGEE. Trimming stripped 0 bases from V and 0 bases from J, with 7 bases between. The CDR3 here is CASSVAGNSGNTIYF. In DNA form, the CDR3 reads TGTGCCAGCAGCGTAGCAGGGAACTCTGGAAACACCATATATTTT. The variable domain in full, completed from reference TRBV9 and TRBJ1-3, reads DSGVTQTPKHLITATGQRVTLRCSPRSGDLSVYWYQQSLDQGLQFLIQYYNGEERAKGNILERFSAQQFPDLHSELNLSSLELGDSALYFCASSVAGNSGNTIYFGEGSWLTVV.

V gene TRBV19 combines with J gene TRBJ1-1; D is possibly TRBD1 (5 bases). With 5 bases removed from V and 1 base from J, the gap between germline ends came to 17 bases. Per the germline V gene, CDR1 is LNHDA and CDR2 is SQIVND (reference sequence). This CDR3 region has 16 residues. CDR3 protein: CASSVRPGTGNTEAFF. The CDR3 DNA is TGTGCCAGTAGTGTCAGACCCGGGACTGGGAACACTGAAGCTTTCTTT.

This chain links TRBV7-8 with TRBJ1-2, with TRBD1 matching 7 bases. Germline CDR1 reads SGHVS; CDR2 reads FQNEAQ. The CDR3 consists of 14 residues. V dropped 3 bases and J dropped 7; count of bases not matched to a gene: 8. CDR3 bases: TGTGCCAGCAGCTTGACAGGGTTTGGTAGTGGCTACACCTTC. This sequence encodes CASSLTGFGSGYTF.

The CDR3 spells CASSSQRGHTQYF. DNA of the CDR3: TGTGCCAGCAGTTCTCAAAGGGGGCATACGCAGTATTTT. This chain joins TRBV27 and TRBJ2-3; 7 bases align to TRBD1. Germline CDR1 and CDR2: MNHEY and SMNVEV (reference sequence). The CDR3 is 13 residues long. V lost 4 bases, J lost 7 bases, and 5 bases stayed unmatched.

The chain uses TRBV4-1 and TRBJ1-2; 7 nucleotides line up with TRBD1. Germline assignment: CDR1 MGHRA and CDR2 YSYEKL. V was pared by 4 bases and J by 13 bases, with 9 bases of the junction left unmatched. The CDR3 extends over 12 amino acids. The CDR3: CASSPRDSEPTF. The DNA for the CDR3 is TGCGCCAGCAGCCCTAGGGACAGCGAACCCACCTTC.

The CDR3 nucleotides are TGTGCCAGCAGTTACTCACAGGGGTGGAATTCACCCCTCCACTTT. The encoded protein is CASSYSQGWNSPLHF. The chain is built from TRBV6-2 or TRBV6-3 and TRBJ1-6; 7 nucleotides line up with TRBD1. The CDR3 is 15 amino acids. V shed 0 bases, J shed 7 bases, and the junction held 3 bases outside the gene matches. Per the germline V gene, CDR1 is MNHEY and CDR2 is SVGEGT.

J is TRBJ2-1 and V is TRBV15; D is perhaps TRBD1 (5 bases). The CDR3 runs to 13 residues. From germline, CDR1 is LNHNV and CDR2 YYDKDF (reference sequence). Trimming removed 3 bases at V and 3 bases at J, with 6 bases between. CDR3 in amino acids: CATSRDIYNEQFF. As DNA, the CDR3 is TGTGCCACCAGCAGGGACATCTACAATGAGCAGTTCTTC.

This clone has a single count. The chain recombines TRBV18 with TRBJ2-7; possibly TRBD1 for D (6 bases). Germline V gene sequence: CDR1 KGHSH, CDR2 LQKENI. Deletions cut 3 bases from V and 3 bases from J, with 15 bases between. The CDR3 runs to 15 residues. CDR3 amino acids: CASSPATGSYYEQYF. DNA for the CDR3: TGTGCCAGCTCACCGGCGACAGGCTCTTACTACGAGCAGTACTTC.

CDR3 sequence (DNA): TGTGCCAGCTCACCCTCCGGGACAGGCAGCGGCTACACCTTC. Translating gives CASSPSGTGSGYTF. The V and J genes are TRBV18 and TRBJ1-2, with 8 bases aligning to TRBD1. V lost 3 bases and J lost 8; bases outside the gene matches: 8. CDR3 length: 14 amino acids. The germline CDR1 and CDR2 sequences are KGHSH and LQKENI.

This clone was seen a few times. The rearrangement links TRBV2 to TRBJ2-2; TRBD2 might be the D (7 bases). Germline CDR1 is SNHLY and CDR2 is FYNNEI. Trimming removed 8 bases from V and 5 bases from J, with 21 bases in between. The CDR3 contains 16 residues. CDR3 loop: CASWGGHPGKTGELFF. The CDR3 DNA reads TGTGCCAGCTGGGGGGGACACCCCGGGAAAACCGGGGAGCTGTTTTTT.

The chain employs TRBV27 and TRBJ2-5; tentatively, D is TRBD1 (5 bases). Trimming took off 3 bases at V and 5 bases at J, with 10 bases between the two ends. Germline V gene sequence: CDR1 MNHEY, CDR2 SMNVEV (reference sequence). The CDR3 covers 13 residues. DNA for the CDR3: TGTGCCAGCAGTTTGGGGCCCGGGGAGACCCAGTACTTC. Protein sequence: CASSLGPGETQYF.

The chain carries TRBV2 and TRBJ2-2, with a tentative D call TRBD2 (6 bases). The CDR3 runs 15 residues. Germline V gene data show CDR1 as SNHLY and CDR2 as FYNNEI. The ends were cut back, 2 bases at V and 4 bases at J, with 11 bases in the middle. CDR3 sequence reads: CASSERSGGTGELFF. The CDR3 DNA sequence: TGTGCCAGCAGTGAACGCTCCGGGGGCACCGGGGAGCTGTTTTTT.

The gene calls are TRBV24-1 and TRBJ2-1; tentatively, D is TRBD2 (6 bases). The CDR3 consists of 17 residues. Germline V CDR1 and CDR2: KGHDR, SFDVKD. Trimming shortened V by 2 bases and J by 5 bases, and 18 bases separated the two germline ends. CDR3 in amino acids: CATSDSGGPTGDNEQFF. Written as DNA, the CDR3 is TGTGCCACCAGTGATTCCGGGGGTCCCACGGGTGACAATGAGCAGTTCTTC.

This chain uses TRBV10-3 with TRBJ2-1; 10 bases line up with TRBD2. CDR3 size: 14 residues. Germline loops: CDR1 ENHRY, CDR2 SYGVKD. V dropped 7 bases and J dropped 9; count of bases not matched to a gene: 9. CDR3 in amino acids: CAITEREGYGEQFF. In nucleotides, the CDR3 is TGTGCCATCACCGAGCGGGAGGGCTACGGTGAGCAGTTCTTC.

This clone has just one count. This chain joins TRBV7-8 and TRBJ2-1; 8 bases line up with TRBD1. The CDR3 is 15 residues long. V lost 8 bases, J lost 6 bases, and 12 bases stayed unmatched. Germline V gives CDR1 SGHVS, CDR2 FQNEAQ. CDR3 protein: CASPPQGARLNEQFF. The CDR3 coding sequence is TGTGCCAGCCCCCCCCAGGGGGCGCGTCTCAATGAGCAGTTCTTC. Full variable domain (outside the CDR3, taken from reference TRBV7-8 and TRBJ2-1): GAGVSQSPRYKVAKRGQDVALRCDPISGHVSLFWYQQALGQGPEFLTYFQNEAQLDKSGLPSDRFFAERPEGSVSTLKIQRTQQEDSAVYLCASPPQGARLNEQFFGPGTRLTVL.

This clone was observed once. The V gene is TRBV19, the J gene TRBJ2-6; D might be TRBD2 (5 bases). The CDR3 contains 14 residues. Per germline, CDR1 LNHDA and CDR2 SQIVND (reference sequence). Trimming left V 6 bases short and J 2 bases short, with 8 bases between. The CDR3 DNA reads TGTGCCAGTAGCCCGGGGACTGGGGCCAACGTCCTGACTTTC. It yields the protein CASSPGTGANVLTF.